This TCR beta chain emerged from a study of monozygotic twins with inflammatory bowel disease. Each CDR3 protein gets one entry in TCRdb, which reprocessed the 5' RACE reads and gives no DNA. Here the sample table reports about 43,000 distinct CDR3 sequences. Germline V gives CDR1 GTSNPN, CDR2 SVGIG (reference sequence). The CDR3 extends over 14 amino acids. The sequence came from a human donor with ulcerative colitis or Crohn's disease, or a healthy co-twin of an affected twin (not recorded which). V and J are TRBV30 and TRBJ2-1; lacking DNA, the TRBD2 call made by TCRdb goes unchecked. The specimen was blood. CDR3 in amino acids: CASASGSSYNEQFF.